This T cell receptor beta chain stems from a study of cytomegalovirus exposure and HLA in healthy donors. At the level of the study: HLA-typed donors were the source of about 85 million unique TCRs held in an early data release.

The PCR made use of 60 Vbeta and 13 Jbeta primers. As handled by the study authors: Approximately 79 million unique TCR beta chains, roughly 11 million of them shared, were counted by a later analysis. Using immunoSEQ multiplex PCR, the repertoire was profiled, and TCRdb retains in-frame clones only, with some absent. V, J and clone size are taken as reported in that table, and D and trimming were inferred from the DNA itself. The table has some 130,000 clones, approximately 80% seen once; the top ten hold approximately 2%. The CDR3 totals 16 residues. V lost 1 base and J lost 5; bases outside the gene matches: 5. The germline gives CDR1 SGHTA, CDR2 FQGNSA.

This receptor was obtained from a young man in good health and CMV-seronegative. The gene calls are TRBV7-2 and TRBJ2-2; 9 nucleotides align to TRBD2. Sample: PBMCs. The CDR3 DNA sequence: TGTGCCAGCAGCTTAGTAGCGGGAGTCCAGACCGGGGAGCTGTTTTTT. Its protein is CASSLVAGVQTGELFF.